This TCR beta chain was sequenced for a study of blood T cell repertoires in COVID-19. The assay was immunoSEQ multiplex PCR, and TCRdb's table has in-frame clones only and misses some. The table records about half a million clones, approximately 90% of them present only once. CDR1 and CDR2 from the germline V gene are KGHSH and LQKENI. Trimming removed 4 bases from V and 8 bases from J; junction bases left unmatched: 10. The CDR3 is made up of 14 amino acids. The receptor comes from a woman aged 55-69 years who had recovered from COVID-19. The V and J genes are TRBV18 and TRBJ1-2; 7 nucleotides line up with TRBD1. Source material: PBMCs or T cells enriched from blood (not recorded which). The DNA of the CDR3 is TGTGCCAGCTCACGAGACAGGGTAAAGGACGGCTACACCTTC. It yields the protein CASSRDRVKDGYTF.